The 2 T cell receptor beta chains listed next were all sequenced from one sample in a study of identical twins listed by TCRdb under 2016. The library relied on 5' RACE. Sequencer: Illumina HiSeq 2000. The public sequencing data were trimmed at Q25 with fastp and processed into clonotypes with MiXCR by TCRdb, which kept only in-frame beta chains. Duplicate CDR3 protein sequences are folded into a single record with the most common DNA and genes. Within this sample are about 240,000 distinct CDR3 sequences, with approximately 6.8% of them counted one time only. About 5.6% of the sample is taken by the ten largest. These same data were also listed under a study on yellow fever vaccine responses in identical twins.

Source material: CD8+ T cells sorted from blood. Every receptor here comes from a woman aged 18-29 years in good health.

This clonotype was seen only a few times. This chain's CDR3 is CASSLVAGGGEQFF. The CDR3 DNA sequence: TGCGCCAGCAGCTTGGTGGCGGGGGGGGGTGAGCAGTTCTTC. The chain couples TRBV5-1 to TRBJ2-1, with 9 bases that match TRBD2. Germline V gene lookup returns CDR1 SGHRS and CDR2 YFSETQ. Losses at the gene ends were 0 bases for V and 9 bases for J; bases not matched to a gene: 4. The length of the CDR3 is 14 residues.

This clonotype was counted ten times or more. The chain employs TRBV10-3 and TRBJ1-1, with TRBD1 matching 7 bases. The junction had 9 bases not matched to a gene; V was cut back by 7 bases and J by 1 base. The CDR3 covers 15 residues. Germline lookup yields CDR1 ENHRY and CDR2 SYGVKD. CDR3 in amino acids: CAITERDSPNTEAFF. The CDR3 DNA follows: TGTGCCATCACCGAGAGGGACAGCCCGAACACTGAAGCTTTCTTT.